These T cell receptor beta chains were read from a single sample in a study of shared clonotypes between healthy human individuals. Some clones are missing from TCRdb's copy, which holds only in-frame ones; the method was immunoSEQ multiplex PCR. The sample has 2 million or so clones; approximately 95% are singletons. What was sequenced was naive CD4+ T cells sorted from blood. These receptors were obtained from a man between 18 and 35 years old in good health. Both conserved end residues are part of each CDR3. D genes are given only for firm matches. Only part of the rows carry a size: once, few, many, or a class if the clone is expanded.

cdr3_aa,cdr3_nt,cdr3_length,v_call,clone_size,j_call,d_call
CASSLAGTGSGYTF,TGTGCCAGCAGCTTGGCCGGGACAGGGAGTGGCTACACCTTC,14,TRBV5-4,.,TRBJ1-2,TRBD1
CASSLTDGAGAVRDF,TGTGCCAGCTCTTTGACGGACGGGGCAGGCGCCGTTAGGGACTTC,15,TRBV6-5,.,TRBJ2-7,.
CASSYSTREGRKTQYF,TGTGCCAGCAGTTATTCAACGCGGGAGGGCCGAAAGACCCAGTACTTC,16,TRBV6-5,.,TRBJ2-5,TRBD2
CASSLSGGFGTEAFF,TGCGCCAGCAGCTTATCAGGGGGGTTCGGAACTGAAGCTTTCTTT,15,TRBV5-1,.,TRBJ1-1,TRBD1
CDAGTSDTQYF,TGCGACGCAGGGACTTCCGATACGCAGTATTTT,11,TRBV10-1,.,TRBJ2-3,.
CASRAYNEQFF,TGTGCCAGCAGAGCCTACAATGAGCAGTTCTTC,11,TRBV2,.,TRBJ2-1,.
CASSRRGSSYEQYF,TGTGCCAGCAGTCGACGGGGGAGCTCCTACGAGCAGTACTTC,14,TRBV2,.,TRBJ2-7,.
CAGGTSGIYEQYF,TGTGCCGGAGGGACTAGCGGGATTTACGAGCAGTACTTC,13,TRBV30,.,TRBJ2-7,TRBD2
CASSEVAPRSPGEQYF,TGTGCCAGCAGTGAAGTGGCCCCACGGTCTCCTGGCGAGCAGTACTTC,16,TRBV6-1,.,TRBJ2-7,.
CASSPRTGGYTDTQYF,TGCGCCAGCAGCCCCCGGACCGGGGGGTACACAGATACGCAGTATTTT,16,TRBV4-1,.,TRBJ2-3,TRBD2
CASGLAGLETQYF,TGTGCCAGCGGGCTAGCGGGACTAGAGACCCAGTACTTC,13,TRBV7-9,.,TRBJ2-5,TRBD2
CASSTRGMNTEAFF,TGTGCCAGCAGTACAAGGGGAATGAACACTGAAGCTTTCTTT,14,TRBV2,.,TRBJ1-1,.
CASSKQLKNIQYF,TGTGCCAGCTCCAAGCAGCTCAAAAACATTCAGTACTTC,13,TRBV2,.,TRBJ2-4,.
CASSEMSRNEQYF,TGTGCCAGCAGCGAGATGTCCCGGAACGAGCAGTACTTC,13,TRBV6-1,once,TRBJ2-7,.
CAWGQDRGSRSSYEQYF,TGTGCCTGGGGACAAGACAGGGGGTCACGATCGTCCTACGAGCAGTACTTC,17,TRBV30,.,TRBJ2-7,TRBD1
CSVVSSGGNEQFF,TGCAGCGTTGTATCCTCTGGTGGCAATGAGCAGTTCTTC,13,TRBV29-1,many,TRBJ2-1,.
CASSPSRPTSGSTYEQYF,TGTGCCAGCTCACCCTCCCGGCCGACTAGCGGGAGTACCTACGAGCAGTACTTC,18,TRBV18,.,TRBJ2-7,TRBD2
CASSRGTGELFF,TGTGCCAGCTCACGGGGCACCGGGGAGCTGTTTTTT,12,TRBV18,.,TRBJ2-2,.
CASSESLRDEQYF,TGCGCCAGCAGTGAGTCACTGAGGGACGAGCAGTACTTC,13,TRBV10-1,.,TRBJ2-7,.
CASSQEGLAVANEQFF,TGCGCCAGCAGCCAAGAAGGACTAGCGGTTGCTAATGAGCAGTTCTTC,16,TRBV4-3,.,TRBJ2-1,TRBD2
CAISGTSGDTQYF,TGTGCCATCAGTGGGACTAGCGGAGATACGCAGTATTTT,13,TRBV10-3,once,TRBJ2-3,TRBD2
CAVRDSTEAFF,TGTGCCGTCAGGGATAGCACTGAAGCTTTCTTT,11,TRBV6-5,.,TRBJ1-1,.
CASSYSRQTGYTF,TGTGCCAGCAGTTACTCGAGGCAAACGGGCTACACCTTC,13,TRBV6-5,.,TRBJ1-2,.
CASSLRNGLAGGYEQYF,TGTGCCAGCAGCCTCCGAAATGGACTAGCGGGGGGTTACGAGCAGTACTTC,17,TRBV14,few,TRBJ2-7,TRBD2
CASSTIGLAKNIQYF,TGTGCCAGCAGCACGATCGGGTTAGCCAAAAACATTCAGTACTTC,15,TRBV27,.,TRBJ2-4,.
CASSSGPQVGYTF,TGTGCCAGCAGTTCCGGGCCCCAAGTTGGCTACACCTTC,13,TRBV7-3,.,TRBJ1-2,.
CASRGDVWGNEKLFF,TGCGCCAGCAGAGGGGACGTTTGGGGTAATGAAAAACTGTTTTTT,15,TRBV5-1,.,TRBJ1-4,.
CASSGGTSGTGELFF,TGCGCCAGCAGTGGGGGGACTAGCGGGACCGGGGAGCTGTTTTTT,15,TRBV10-1,.,TRBJ2-2,TRBD2
CASSPGGRLAGKVTQYF,TGTGCCAGCAGCCCCGGTGGGAGACTAGCGGGGAAGGTTACGCAGTATTTT,17,TRBV5-4,.,TRBJ2-3,TRBD2
CASSEQGFLSGNTIYF,TGTGCCAGCAGTGAACAGGGCTTCCTCTCTGGAAACACCATATATTTT,16,TRBV2,.,TRBJ1-3,.
CASSPGQGDEKLFF,TGCGCCAGCAGCCCCGGACAGGGAGATGAAAAACTGTTTTTT,14,TRBV5-1,few,TRBJ1-4,TRBD1